The 22 T cell receptor beta chains listed next were all sequenced from one sample in a study of T cell responses to AZD1222 COVID-19 vaccine. Sequenced by immunoSEQ multiplex PCR; TCRdb stores in-frame clones only, minus some. The top ten hold roughly 5.9% of the sample, which has 100,000 to 150,000 clones, more than 85% seen once. The sequencing here drew on peripheral blood, taken on day 0 of AZD1222 vaccination. The receptor set was obtained from an adult in good health.

The chain links TRBV29-1 to TRBJ1-2, with 9 bases fitting TRBD1. V lost 4 bases and J lost 4; bases outside the gene matches: 1. The CDR3 spans 12 residues. Germline V gives CDR1 SQVTM, CDR2 ANQGSEA. CDR3 DNA: TGCAGCGTTGGGGACAGGGCCTATGGCTACACCTTC. Translated: CSVGDRAYGYTF.

CDR3 sequence: CAWTPTGEETQYF. For the CDR3, the DNA is TGTGCCTGGACCCCGACAGGGGAAGAGACCCAGTACTTC. This chain links TRBV30 with TRBJ2-5; 8 bases line up with TRBD1. The germline V gene encodes CDR1 GTSNPN and CDR2 SVGIG (reference sequence). This CDR3 contains 13 residues. The V gene end was trimmed by 4 bases and the J gene end by 3 bases; junction bases not matched to a gene: 4.

This chain uses TRBV5-1 with TRBJ1-1; 8 bases line up with TRBD1. The V gene end was trimmed by 4 bases and the J gene end by 4 bases; junction bases not matched to a gene: 9. The V gene's germline CDR1 is SGHRS and CDR2 YFSETQ. This CDR3 region has 15 residues. The CDR3 here is CASSPRQGSVTEAFF. The CDR3 DNA reads TGCGCCAGCAGCCCAAGACAGGGGAGCGTCACTGAAGCTTTCTTT.

The chain uses TRBV4-1 and TRBJ1-5; unclear D gene. The V and J ends lost 3 bases and 2 bases respectively, with 14 bases between them. The CDR3 is 16 amino acids. Germline V lookup: CDR1 MGHRA, CDR2 YSYEKL. CDR3 protein: CASSQAEDGGNQPQHF. Written as DNA, the CDR3 is TGCGCCAGCAGCCAGGCCGAGGACGGCGGCAATCAGCCCCAGCATTTT.

The chain is built from TRBV10-1 and TRBJ1-1; no clear D. Trimming removed 3 bases from V and 1 base from J, with 3 bases in between. The CDR3 has 12 amino acids. CDR1 is WNHNN and CDR2 is SYGVQD in the germline V gene (reference sequence). The CDR3 sequence is CASSDRNTEAFF. The DNA for the CDR3 is TGCGCCAGCAGTGACAGGAACACTGAAGCTTTCTTT.

The chain links TRBV9 to TRBJ2-1, with TRBD2 matching 7 bases. The CDR3 is 12 amino acids. The germline gives CDR1 SGDLS, CDR2 YYNGEE. Germline trimming cut 3 bases from V and 7 bases from J; bases unmatched to any gene: 1. The CDR3 DNA is TGTGCCAGCAGCGAGGGAGGGAATGAGCAGTTCTTC. Translating gives CASSEGGNEQFF.

This clone was counted once. The gene calls are TRBV27 and TRBJ1-2; 10 nucleotides match TRBD1. This CDR3 is built from 16 residues. Germline V gives CDR1 MNHEY, CDR2 SMNVEV (reference sequence). Trimming took 6 bases from V and 3 from J; bases not matched to a gene: 10. This chain's CDR3 is CASRRPGQGKYYGYTF. The CDR3, as DNA: TGTGCCAGCAGACGGCCGGGACAGGGGAAATACTATGGCTACACCTTC.

The chain is built from TRBV27 and TRBJ1-1; D remains ambiguous. Trimming shortened V by 7 bases and J by 3 bases, and 15 bases separated the two germline ends. Germline CDR1 reads MNHEY; CDR2 reads SMNVEV (reference sequence). The CDR3 consists of 14 residues. The CDR3 spells CASTPTPDDTEAFF. The CDR3 coding sequence is TGTGCCAGCACTCCTACCCCCGACGACACTGAAGCTTTCTTT.

The rearrangement links TRBV7-2 to TRBJ2-3; perhaps TRBD2 as D (7 bases). Trimming cost V 5 bases and J 1 base, with 16 bases left between them. The germline CDR1 and CDR2 sequences are SGHTA and FQGNSA. The CDR3 runs 16 residues. Here the CDR3 DNA reads TGTGCCAGCAGCCCTGGGCGGGGGCCCCGCACAGATACGCAGTATTTT. Translated, it gives CASSPGRGPRTDTQYF.

J is TRBJ2-1 and V is TRBV9; 8 nucleotides align to TRBD1. CDR3 length: 16 residues. The germline CDR1 and CDR2 sequences are SGDLS and YYNGEE. V was clipped by 0 bases and J by 6 bases; unmatched bases: 8. CDR3 coding DNA: TGTGCCAGCAGCGTAGCTGGCCAGGGGGCTGTCAATGAGCAGTTCTTC. Amino acids: CASSVAGQGAVNEQFF. Drawing the rest from reference TRBV9 and TRBJ2-1, the complete variable domain is DSGVTQTPKHLITATGQRVTLRCSPRSGDLSVYWYQQSLDQGLQFLIQYYNGEERAKGNILERFSAQQFPDLHSELNLSSLELGDSALYFCASSVAGQGAVNEQFFGPGTRLTVL.

DNA for the CDR3: TGTGCCAGCAGATCTTACAGGAGTTTGCATGGCTACACCTTC. It codes for CASRSYRSLHGYTF. The chain is built from TRBV5-4 and TRBJ1-2, with D tentatively TRBD1 (5 bases). Trimming cost V 5 bases and J 6 bases, with 17 bases left between them. The CDR3 length is 14 residues. Germline V gene sequence: CDR1 SGHNT, CDR2 YYREEE (reference sequence).

This clone was seen a handful of times. The chain has TRBV5-1 and TRBJ2-7, with a weak D call TRBD2 (6 bases). CDR3 length: 14 residues. Germline CDR1 and CDR2: SGHRS and YFSETQ. Trimming stripped 2 bases from V and 7 bases from J, with 16 bases between. In nucleotides, the CDR3 is TGCGCCAGCAGCTTCGGGGCGGGGACGGGGGAGCAGTACTTC. It is translated as CASSFGAGTGEQYF.

This CDR3 is CASSSGTGNYGYTF. The CDR3 DNA sequence: TGTGCCAGCAGTTCCGGGACAGGGAACTATGGCTACACCTTC. The chain has TRBV6-5 and TRBJ1-2; 9 bases match TRBD1. In germline, CDR1 is MNHEY, CDR2 SVGAGI. The V and J ends lost 4 bases and 2 bases, in that order; junction bases with no gene match: 2. The CDR3 consists of 14 residues.

The rearrangement links TRBV4-3 to TRBJ1-6; D call uncertain. Germline V lookup: CDR1 LGHNA, CDR2 YSLEER. The CDR3 contains 16 residues. The V end was cut by 3 bases, the J end by 1 base, with 10 bases between. In DNA, the CDR3 is TGCGCCAGCAGCCAGTCCGCTGGATCCTATAATTCACCCCTCCACTTT. It translates to CASSQSAGSYNSPLHF.

The gene calls are TRBV6-2 or TRBV6-3 and TRBJ2-3; 9 bases map to TRBD2. This CDR3 is 17 amino acids long. V gave up 3 bases and J gave up 2 bases; unmatched junction bases: 9. Germline values: CDR1 MNHEY, CDR2 SVGEGT. The CDR3 spells CASSYEMAGGFTDTQYF. The CDR3 bases are TGTGCCAGCAGTTATGAAATGGCGGGAGGGTTCACAGATACGCAGTATTTT.

This clone was observed a few times. The V and J genes are TRBV19 and TRBJ1-5, with D unclear. Per the germline V gene, CDR1 is LNHDA and CDR2 is SQIVND (reference sequence). Trimming removed 1 base at V and 4 bases at J, with 8 bases between. The CDR3 is 14 residues long. CDR3 sequence: CASSIVVSNQPQHF. CDR3 nucleotide sequence: TGTGCCAGTAGTATAGTGGTGTCAAATCAGCCCCAGCATTTT.

The V call is TRBV7-9, the J call TRBJ1-3; D gene ambiguous. V lost 2 bases, J lost 4 bases, and 18 bases lay in between. There are 17 residues in the CDR3. The germline V gene has CDR1 SEHNR and CDR2 FQNEAQ (reference sequence). Written as DNA, the CDR3 is TGTGCCAGCAGCTTATCCCCCCCGGGGAGAGCGGGAAACACCATATATTTT. It yields the protein CASSLSPPGRAGNTIYF.

This clone was observed a single time. J is TRBJ2-1 and V is TRBV9; 9 bases map to TRBD1. Germline assignment: CDR1 SGDLS and CDR2 YYNGEE. The CDR3 loop spans 16 amino acids. Trimming at V came to 4 bases and at J to 4 bases, leaving 9 bases not matched to a gene. The CDR3 is CASSTSPGQGYNEQFF. CDR3 in DNA: TGTGCCAGCAGCACGAGTCCGGGACAGGGATACAATGAGCAGTTCTTC.

The chain carries TRBV7-8 and TRBJ1-3, with unresolved D. The V gene's germline CDR1 is SGHVS and CDR2 FQNEAQ. This CDR3 has 15 amino acids. Trimming removed 5 bases from V and 0 bases from J, with 11 bases in between. The CDR3 sequence is CASSPLGYSGNTIYF. The CDR3, as DNA: TGTGCCAGCAGCCCCCTTGGGTACTCTGGAAACACCATATATTTT.

The CDR3 sequence is CATSRGLEGNTIYF. The CDR3 region has the DNA TGTGCCACCAGCCGGGGGCTGGAAGGAAACACCATATATTTT. The chain uses TRBV15 and TRBJ1-3, with TRBD1 as a possible D gene (6 bases). Germline CDR1 LNHNV, CDR2 YYDKDF (reference sequence). The CDR3 is 14 amino acids. V gave up 5 bases and J gave up 4 bases, with 12 bases separating them.

The chain carries TRBV6-5 and TRBJ1-1, with no clear D. CDR1 is MNHEY, CDR2 SVGAGI, per germline. The V end was cut by 2 bases, the J end by 0 bases, with 13 bases between. The CDR3 has 16 residues. The CDR3 DNA is TGTGCCAGCAGTTACAACGCCCGGGGAATGAACACTGAAGCTTTCTTT. It specifies CASSYNARGMNTEAFF.

The gene calls are TRBV19 and TRBJ1-5; D remains ambiguous. Trimming pared 6 bases from V and 3 bases from J, leaving 15 bases between. Germline V gene sequence: CDR1 LNHDA, CDR2 SQIVND (reference sequence). The CDR3 has 15 amino acids. CDR3 nucleotides: TGTGCCAGTAGCTTAGGGTTGAGCTACAATCAGCCCCAGCATTTT. Translation: CASSLGLSYNQPQHF.